The 15 T cell receptor beta chains given below trace back to one sample, sequenced in a study of T cells in tumors after PD-1 blockade. Generated by immunoSEQ multiplex PCR, the TCRdb table keeps only in-frame clones and is missing some. Of 60,000 or so clones listed, about four fifths are singletons. The material was PBMCs, obtained before anti-PD-1 treatment. The origin of the receptors is a human donor with basal cell carcinoma.

The chain employs TRBV6-5 and TRBJ2-1, with 8 bases lining up with TRBD2. The germline gives CDR1 MNHEY, CDR2 SVGAGI. V trimming: 6 bases; J trimming: 4 bases; junction bases outside the gene matches: 8. CDR3 length: 15 amino acids. CDR3 sequence reads: CASSSGGIEYNEQFF. CDR3 sequence (DNA): TGTGCCAGCAGCTCGGGAGGGATCGAGTACAATGAGCAGTTCTTC.

The chain is built from TRBV9 and TRBJ1-3; D ambiguous. Germline CDR1 is SGDLS and CDR2 is YYNGEE. V lost 0 bases and J 0 bases, leaving 13 bases between the germline ends. CDR3 length: 17 residues. CDR3 in DNA: TGTGCCAGCAGCGTAGGCGTGGGCTCGTCCTCTGGAAACACCATATATTTT. Its protein is CASSVGVGSSSGNTIYF.

CDR3 sequence: CASRATVNTEAFF. Written as DNA, the CDR3 is TGTGCCAGCAGAGCCACAGTGAACACTGAAGCTTTCTTT. This chain links TRBV6-5 with TRBJ1-1; no firm D call. The V gene lost 6 bases and the J gene lost 0 bases, with 8 bases spanning the gap. The CDR3 has 13 amino acids. Germline V lookup: CDR1 MNHEY, CDR2 SVGAGI.

This clone appeared once. The chain uses TRBV10-3 and TRBJ2-1; the D gene is possibly TRBD1 (6 bases). CDR3 size: 17 residues. V lost 0 bases to trimming and J lost 5 bases, with 17 bases between them. Germline CDR1 is ENHRY and CDR2 is SYGVKD. DNA of the CDR3: TGTGCCATCAGTGAGTCAGGGGGTTCAACTAGAAACAATGAGCAGTTCTTC. This translates into CAISESGGSTRNNEQFF.

The chain joins TRBV6-5 to TRBJ1-4; 7 bases match TRBD1. The ends lost 9 bases at V and 6 bases at J; junction bases unmatched: 7. The CDR3 is 13 amino acids. Looked up from germline, CDR1 is MNHEY and CDR2 is SVGAGI. The CDR3 sequence is CARDRAKHEKLFF. DNA for the CDR3: TGTGCCAGAGACAGGGCAAAGCATGAAAAACTGTTTTTT.

The chain combines TRBV14 with TRBJ2-3, with D possibly TRBD1 on 6 matching bases. Germline V gene lookup returns CDR1 SGHDN and CDR2 FVKESK. Trimming took off 2 bases at V and 4 bases at J, with 13 bases between the two ends. The CDR3 contains 15 residues. DNA for the CDR3: TGTGCCAGCAGCCAACAAGACAGGCCCGCAGATACGCAGTATTTT. Protein sequence: CASSQQDRPADTQYF.

V and J are TRBV10-3 and TRBJ1-1; 7 bases line up with TRBD1. V trimming: 1 base; J trimming: 0 bases; junction bases outside the gene matches: 5. This CDR3 has 16 residues. CDR1 is ENHRY and CDR2 is SYGVKD in the germline V gene. CDR3 bases: TGTGCCATCAGTGAGTTAGGAGGGGGCTTGAACACTGAAGCTTTCTTT. Its translation is CAISELGGGLNTEAFF.

The V call is TRBV7-8, the J call TRBJ1-5; possibly TRBD1 for D (6 bases). Germline V gene data show CDR1 as SGHVS and CDR2 as FQNEAQ. V lost 5 bases and J lost 2, with 16 bases in between. The CDR3 runs 16 residues. Here the CDR3 DNA reads TGTGCCAGCAGCCCCACAGGGTCTTTGGGCAATCAGCCCCAGCATTTT. Protein product: CASSPTGSLGNQPQHF.

This chain links TRBV4-2 with TRBJ1-6, with TRBD1 matching 7 bases. Germline-derived CDR1 and CDR2 are LGHNA and YNFKEQ. The J segment lost 7 bases and the V segment lost 2 bases, leaving 8 bases of the junction unmatched. The CDR3 totals 16 residues. CDR3 residues: CASSQLGQERNSPLHF. The CDR3 DNA follows: TGTGCCAGCAGCCAACTCGGACAGGAGAGGAATTCACCCCTCCACTTT.

The chain couples TRBV19 to TRBJ2-7; 9 nucleotides match TRBD2. This CDR3 contains 15 residues. The trim removed 1 base at V and 5 bases at J, leaving 6 bases unmatched. Germline V CDR1 and CDR2: LNHDA, SQIVND (reference sequence). Written as DNA, the CDR3 is TGTGCCAGTAGTATAGCATCCCTAGCGGGGCACGAGCAGTACTTC. This codes for CASSIASLAGHEQYF.

This rearrangement joins TRBV30 to TRBJ1-1; TRBD1 aligns across 9 bases. Germline CDR1 and CDR2: GTSNPN and SVGIG (reference sequence). The CDR3 runs to 13 residues. Trimming cost V 5 bases and J 0 bases; bases outside gene matches: 1. The CDR3 nucleotides are TGTGCCTGGGGGACAGGGTTGAACACTGAAGCTTTCTTT. Encoded protein: CAWGTGLNTEAFF.

The chain links TRBV18 to TRBJ1-1; D gene uncertain. Trimming removed 3 bases from V and 4 bases from J, with 3 bases in between. The CDR3 is 11 residues long. Per germline, CDR1 KGHSH and CDR2 LQKENI. This CDR3 reads CASSPGTEAFF. Here the CDR3 DNA reads TGTGCCAGCTCACCGGGCACTGAAGCTTTCTTT.

The chain joins TRBV6-6 to TRBJ2-3, with TRBD2 matching over 9 bases. Germline V gene lookup returns CDR1 MNHNY and CDR2 SVGAGI (reference sequence). The junction had 13 bases not matched to a gene; V was cut back by 5 bases and J by 4 bases. CDR3 length: 17 amino acids. CDR3 nucleotides: TGTGCCAGCAGTCGAACCCTCCTGGCGGGGGGGTCAGATACGCAGTATTTT. Amino acids: CASSRTLLAGGSDTQYF.

The table lists this clone with a few counts. The chain carries TRBV5-1 and TRBJ1-5, with 9 bases aligning to TRBD1. CDR3 length: 18 residues. V gave up 4 bases and J gave up 0 bases; unmatched junction bases: 11. Germline-derived CDR1 and CDR2 are SGHRS and YFSETQ. CDR3 in DNA: TGCGCCAGCAGCCCGCGGACAGGGGAGGTTAATAGCAATCAGCCCCAGCATTTT. Translation: CASSPRTGEVNSNQPQHF.

The chain couples TRBV7-8 to TRBJ2-5; maybe TRBD1 (5 bases). V lost 1 base to trimming and J lost 5 bases, with 11 bases between them. This CDR3 contains 14 residues. Germline CDR1 SGHVS, CDR2 FQNEAQ. The CDR3 DNA reads as TGTGCCAGCAGCTTAGTTCATGGGGCTGAGACCCAGTACTTC. As protein: CASSLVHGAETQYF.